This entry describes one TCR beta chain. This specimen comes from a study of blood T cell repertoires in COVID-19. Study-wide context: Sites in the United States, Italy and Spain provided acute and convalescent COVID-19 samples. PBMCs, B-cell-depleted T cells, or T cells provided the cDNA or gDNA that made up the material.

Here immunoSEQ multiplex PCR was the method, and the copy in TCRdb shows in-frame clones only, minus some. This sample has 56,000 or so clones, with about 85% found just once. From germline, CDR1 is MNHEY and CDR2 SMNVEV (reference sequence). This CDR3 spans 15 amino acids. Unmatched junction bases numbered 2, after V lost 3 bases and J lost 5 bases. This clonotype was obtained from a human donor in a cohort sampled during active COVID-19. Material for sequencing was peripheral blood. The chain links TRBV27 to TRBJ1-5; 12 positions agree with TRBD1. This CDR3 reads CASSFGTGGDQPQHF. The CDR3 DNA follows: TGTGCCAGCAGTTTCGGGACAGGGGGCGATCAGCCCCAGCATTTT.